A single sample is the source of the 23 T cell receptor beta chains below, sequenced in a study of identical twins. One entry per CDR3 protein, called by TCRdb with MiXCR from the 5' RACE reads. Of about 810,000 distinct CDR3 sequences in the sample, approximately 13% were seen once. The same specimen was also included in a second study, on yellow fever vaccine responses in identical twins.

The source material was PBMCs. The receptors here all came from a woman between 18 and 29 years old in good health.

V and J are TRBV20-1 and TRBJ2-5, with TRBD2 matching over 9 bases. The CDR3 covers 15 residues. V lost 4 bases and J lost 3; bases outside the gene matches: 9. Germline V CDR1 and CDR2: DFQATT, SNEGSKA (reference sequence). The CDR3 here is CSATGLAGREETQYF. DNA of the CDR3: TGCAGTGCTACGGGCCTAGCGGGAAGGGAAGAGACCCAGTACTTC.

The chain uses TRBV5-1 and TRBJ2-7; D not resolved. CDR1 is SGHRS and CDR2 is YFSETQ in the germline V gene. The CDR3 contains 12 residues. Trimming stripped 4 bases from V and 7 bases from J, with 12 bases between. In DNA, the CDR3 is TGCGCCAGCAGCCTCGAACCAAGTGAGCAGTACTTC. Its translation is CASSLEPSEQYF.

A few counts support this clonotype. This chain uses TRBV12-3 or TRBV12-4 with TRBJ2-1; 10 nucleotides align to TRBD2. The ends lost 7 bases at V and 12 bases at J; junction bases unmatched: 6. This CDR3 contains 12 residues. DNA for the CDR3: TGTGCCAGCAAAATAGCGGGAGGAGGGCAGTTCTTC. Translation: CASKIAGGGQFF.

In DNA form, the CDR3 reads TGCAGTGCTCTCCGGCGGGGGGCCACAGATACGCAGTATTTT. Protein sequence: CSALRRGATDTQYF. The chain joins TRBV20-1 to TRBJ2-3; 8 positions match TRBD2. Germline V CDR1 and CDR2: DFQATT, SNEGSKA (reference sequence). This CDR3 is 14 amino acids long. Trimming removed 5 bases from V and 2 bases from J; junction bases left unmatched: 6.

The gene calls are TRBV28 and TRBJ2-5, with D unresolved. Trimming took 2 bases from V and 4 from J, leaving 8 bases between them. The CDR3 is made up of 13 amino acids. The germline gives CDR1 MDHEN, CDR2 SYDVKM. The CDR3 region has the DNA TGTGCCAGCAGTTTAAATATCGGAGAGACCCAGTACTTC. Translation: CASSLNIGETQYF. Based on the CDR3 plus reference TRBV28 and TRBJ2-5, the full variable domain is DVKVTQSSRYLVKRTGEKVFLECVQDMDHENMFWYRQDPGLGLRLIYFSYDVKMKEKGDIPEGYSVSREKKERFSLILESASTNQTSMYLCASSLNIGETQYFGPGTRLLVL.

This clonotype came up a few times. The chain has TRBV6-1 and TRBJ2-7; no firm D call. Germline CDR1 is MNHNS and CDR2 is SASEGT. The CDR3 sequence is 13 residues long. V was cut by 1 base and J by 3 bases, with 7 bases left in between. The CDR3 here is CASSEDWSYEQYV. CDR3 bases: TGTGCCAGCAGTGAAGATTGGAGCTACGAGCAGTACGTC.

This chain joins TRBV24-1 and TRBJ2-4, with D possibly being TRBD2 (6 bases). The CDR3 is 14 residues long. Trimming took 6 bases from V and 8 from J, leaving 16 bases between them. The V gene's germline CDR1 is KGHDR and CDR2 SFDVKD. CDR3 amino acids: CATSLGPGGDIQYF. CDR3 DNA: TGTGCCACCAGTCTGGGACCCGGGGGTGACATTCAGTACTTC.

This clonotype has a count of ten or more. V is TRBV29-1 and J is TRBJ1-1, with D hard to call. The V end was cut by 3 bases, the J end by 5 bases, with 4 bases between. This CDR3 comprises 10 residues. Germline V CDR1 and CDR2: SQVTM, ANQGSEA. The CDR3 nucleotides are TGCAGCGTTGAGGGTACTGAAGCTTTCTTT. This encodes CSVEGTEAFF.

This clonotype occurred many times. CDR3 amino acids: CASSPGRLPRDNEQFF. CDR3 sequence (DNA): TGTGCCAGCAGCCCAGGTCGACTACCGCGCGACAATGAGCAGTTCTTC. The V call is TRBV7-9, the J call TRBJ2-1, with D tentatively TRBD2 (5 bases). The CDR3 totals 16 residues. V was shortened by 5 bases and J by 5 bases, with 19 bases between the two germline ends. Germline assignment: CDR1 SEHNR and CDR2 FQNEAQ (reference sequence).

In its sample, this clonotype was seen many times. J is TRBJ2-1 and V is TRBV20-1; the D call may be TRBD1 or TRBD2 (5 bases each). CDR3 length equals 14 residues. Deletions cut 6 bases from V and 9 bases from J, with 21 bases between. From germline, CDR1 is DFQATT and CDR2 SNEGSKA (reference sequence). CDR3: CSATLGGTHREQFF. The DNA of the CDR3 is TGCAGTGCCACTCTCGGTGGGACCCACCGTGAGCAGTTCTTC.

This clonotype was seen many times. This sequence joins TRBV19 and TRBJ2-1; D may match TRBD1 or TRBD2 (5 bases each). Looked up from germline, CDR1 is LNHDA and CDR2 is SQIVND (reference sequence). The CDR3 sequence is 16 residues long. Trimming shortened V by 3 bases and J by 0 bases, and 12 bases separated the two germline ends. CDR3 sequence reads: CASSMLAGSSYNEQFF. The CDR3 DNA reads TGTGCCAGTAGTATGTTGGCAGGGAGCTCCTACAATGAGCAGTTCTTC. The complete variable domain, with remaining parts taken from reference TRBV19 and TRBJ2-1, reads DGGITQSPKYLFRKEGQNVTLSCEQNLNHDAMYWYRQDPGQGLRLIYYSQIVNDFQKGDIAEGYSVSREKKESFPLTVTSAQKNPTAFYLCASSMLAGSSYNEQFFGPGTRLTVL.

The CDR3 spells CASTPGIGGEAFF. CDR3 coding DNA: TGTGCCAGCACCCCTGGGATAGGTGGTGAAGCTTTCTTT. The V and J genes are TRBV12-3 or TRBV12-4 and TRBJ1-1; no clear D. The CDR3 consists of 13 residues. V lost 7 bases to trimming and J lost 7 bases, with 16 bases between them.

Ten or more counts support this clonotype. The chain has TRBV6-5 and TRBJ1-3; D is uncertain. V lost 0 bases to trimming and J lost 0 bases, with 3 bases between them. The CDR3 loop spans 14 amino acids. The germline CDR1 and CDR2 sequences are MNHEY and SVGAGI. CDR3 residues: CASSYSDSGNTIYF. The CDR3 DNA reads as TGTGCCAGCAGTTACTCGGACTCTGGAAACACCATATATTTT.

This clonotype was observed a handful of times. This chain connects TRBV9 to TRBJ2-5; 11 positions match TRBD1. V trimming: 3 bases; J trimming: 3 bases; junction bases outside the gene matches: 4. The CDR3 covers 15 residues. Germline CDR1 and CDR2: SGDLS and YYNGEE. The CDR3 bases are TGTGCCAGCAGCGCCAGGACAGGGGGCGAAGAGACCCAGTACTTC. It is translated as CASSARTGGEETQYF.

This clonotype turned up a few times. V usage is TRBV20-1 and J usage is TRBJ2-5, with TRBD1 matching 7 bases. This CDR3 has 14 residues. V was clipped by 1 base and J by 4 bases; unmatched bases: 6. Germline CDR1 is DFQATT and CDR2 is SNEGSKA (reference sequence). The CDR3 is CSARGTDRVETQYF. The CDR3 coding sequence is TGCAGTGCTAGAGGAACCGACAGGGTAGAGACCCAGTACTTC.

The CDR3 loop is CSVVQGATDTQYF. The CDR3 bases are TGCAGCGTTGTACAGGGGGCCACAGATACGCAGTATTTT. V and J are TRBV29-1 and TRBJ2-3; TRBD1 agrees at 9 bases. CDR3 size: 13 residues. Germline CDR1 and CDR2: SQVTM and ANQGSEA. V gave up 4 bases and J gave up 2 bases; unmatched junction bases: 1.

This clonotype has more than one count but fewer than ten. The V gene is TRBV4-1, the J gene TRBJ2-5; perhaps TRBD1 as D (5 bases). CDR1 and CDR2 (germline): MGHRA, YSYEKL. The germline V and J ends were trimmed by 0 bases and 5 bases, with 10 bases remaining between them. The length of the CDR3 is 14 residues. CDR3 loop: CASSQDRQSETQYF. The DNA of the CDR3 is TGCGCCAGCAGCCAAGATAGACAGTCGGAGACCCAGTACTTC.

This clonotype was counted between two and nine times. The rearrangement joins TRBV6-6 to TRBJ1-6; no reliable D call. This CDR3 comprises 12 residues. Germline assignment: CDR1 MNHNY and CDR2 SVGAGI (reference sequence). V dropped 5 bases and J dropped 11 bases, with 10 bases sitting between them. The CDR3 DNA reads TGTGCCAGCAGTACCAGAGGTGCACCCCTCCACTTT. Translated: CASSTRGAPLHF.

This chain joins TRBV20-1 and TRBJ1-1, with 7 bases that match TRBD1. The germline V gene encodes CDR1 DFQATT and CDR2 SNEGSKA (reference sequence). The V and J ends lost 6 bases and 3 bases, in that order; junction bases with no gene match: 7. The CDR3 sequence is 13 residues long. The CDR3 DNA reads TGCAGTGCCTCTAACCAGGGGGACACTGAAGCTTTCTTT. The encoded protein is CSASNQGDTEAFF.

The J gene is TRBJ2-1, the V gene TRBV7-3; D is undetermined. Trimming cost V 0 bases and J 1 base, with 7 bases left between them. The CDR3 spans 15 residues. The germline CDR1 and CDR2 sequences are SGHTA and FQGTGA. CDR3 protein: CASSLTYGSYNEQFF. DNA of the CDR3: TGTGCCAGCAGCTTAACGTACGGGTCCTACAATGAGCAGTTCTTC.

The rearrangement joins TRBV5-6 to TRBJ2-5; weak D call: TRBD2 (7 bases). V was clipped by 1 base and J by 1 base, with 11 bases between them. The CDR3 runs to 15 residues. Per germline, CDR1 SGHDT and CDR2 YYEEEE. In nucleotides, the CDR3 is TGTGCCAGCAGCTTGAGGGGGGGAGGCCAAGAGACCCAGTACTTC. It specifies CASSLRGGGQETQYF.

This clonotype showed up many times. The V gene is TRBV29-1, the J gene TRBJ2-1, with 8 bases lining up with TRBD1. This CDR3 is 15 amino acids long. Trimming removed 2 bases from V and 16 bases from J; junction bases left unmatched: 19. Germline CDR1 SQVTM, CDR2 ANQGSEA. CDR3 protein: CSVEMFLDRVPGHFF. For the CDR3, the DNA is TGCAGCGTTGAAATGTTCCTGGACAGGGTCCCGGGTCATTTCTTC.

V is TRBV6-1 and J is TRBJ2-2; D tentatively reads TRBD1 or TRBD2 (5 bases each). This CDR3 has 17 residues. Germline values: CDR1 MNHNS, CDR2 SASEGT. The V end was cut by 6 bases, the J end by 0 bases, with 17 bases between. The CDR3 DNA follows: TGTGCCAGCAGCCGACGAGGGGCTGGATCGAACACCGGGGAGCTGTTTTTT. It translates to CASSRRGAGSNTGELFF.